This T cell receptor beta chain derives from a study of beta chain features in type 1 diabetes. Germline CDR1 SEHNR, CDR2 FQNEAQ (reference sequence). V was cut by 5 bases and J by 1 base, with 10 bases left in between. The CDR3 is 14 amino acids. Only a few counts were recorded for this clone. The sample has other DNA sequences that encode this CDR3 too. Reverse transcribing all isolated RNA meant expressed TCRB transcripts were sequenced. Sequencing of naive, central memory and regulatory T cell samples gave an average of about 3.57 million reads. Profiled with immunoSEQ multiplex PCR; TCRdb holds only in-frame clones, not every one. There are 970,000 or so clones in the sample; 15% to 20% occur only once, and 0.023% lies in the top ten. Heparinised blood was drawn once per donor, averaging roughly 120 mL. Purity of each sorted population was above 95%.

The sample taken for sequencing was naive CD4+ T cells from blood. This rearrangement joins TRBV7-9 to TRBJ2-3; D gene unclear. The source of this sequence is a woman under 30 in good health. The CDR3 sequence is CASSLSGGTDTQYF. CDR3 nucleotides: TGTGCCAGCAGCCTCTCTGGGGGCACAGATACGCAGTATTTT.